The rows below give T cell receptor beta chains drawn from one sample of a study of cytomegalovirus exposure and HLA in healthy donors. The method was immunoSEQ multiplex PCR; TCRdb's version includes in-frame clones alone and lacks a portion of them. Altogether 90,000 to 120,000 clones are present, approximately 79% being singletons, with the ten largest covering 11% to 15%. Input material: PBMCs. The origin of the receptors is a middle-aged woman in good health and CMV-seropositive. The CDR3 runs from the conserved cysteine through the conserved F or W. A D gene is named only where the DNA matches it firmly.

j_gene | d_gene | v_gene | CDR3aa | CDR3nt
TRBJ2-3 | TRBD2 | TRBV7-9 | CASSQAGGSSTDTQYF | TGTGCCAGCAGCCAGGCGGGGGGATCTAGCACAGATACGCAGTATTTT
TRBJ1-2 | - | TRBV4-1 | CASSQSRDIRYGYTF | TGCGCCAGCAGCCAATCTCGGGACATTCGGTATGGCTACACCTTC
TRBJ2-1 | - | TRBV5-1 | CASSSVPYNEQFF | TGCGCCAGCAGCTCGGTCCCGTATAATGAGCAGTTCTTC
TRBJ1-5 | - | TRBV4-2 | CASSPGRGSGQPQHF | TGTGCCAGCAGCCCCGGGAGGGGTTCAGGTCAGCCCCAGCATTTT
TRBJ2-7 | TRBD1 | TRBV7-9 | CASRTGNYEQYF | TGTGCCAGCAGGACAGGGAACTACGAGCAGTACTTC
TRBJ1-5 | - | TRBV30 | CAWSRGTSNQPQHF | TGTGCCTGGAGTCGGGGTACTAGCAATCAGCCCCAGCATTTT
TRBJ1-4 | - | TRBV7-2 | CASSLDFRFGELFF | TGTGCCAGCAGCTTAGATTTTCGTTTCGGGGAACTGTTTTTT
TRBJ1-1 | - | TRBV30 | CAWRDRPNTEAFF | TGTGCCTGGAGAGACAGGCCGAACACTGAAGCTTTCTTT
TRBJ1-2 | TRBD1 | TRBV28 | CASSFQGAQYNGYTF | TGTGCCAGCAGTTTCCAGGGGGCGCAGTATAATGGCTACACCTTC
TRBJ2-6 | - | TRBV29-1 | CSATGTPGVQGANVLTF | TGCAGCGCCACAGGGACCCCTGGCGTGCAAGGGGCCAACGTCCTGACTTTC